This T cell receptor beta chain was recovered during a study of human T cells and chemical hapten exposure. Overall study context: Per-sample variation in TCR yield stemmed mainly from small pooled library volume differences.

Study-wide results and limits: With regard to DPC sensitization, TCRs above 1 in 1000 frequency did not change.

The study used a library that attached unique molecular identifiers to individual cDNA molecules. How the authors handled the data: Samples held a median of 95,638 TCRs, range about 23,224–700,000. Via MiXCR, TCRdb re-called the 5' RACE reads, giving one row per CDR3 protein. The V and J calls were determined by TCRdb, not by the authors. The table includes under 85,000 distinct CDR3 sequences, about 8% detected once. This clonotype was observed a handful of times. Its specificity is not known. CDR3 length: 15 residues. V dropped 7 bases and J dropped 5; count of bases not matched to a gene: 6. CDR1 MNHNS and CDR2 SASEGT come from the germline V gene. The template was total RNA from unfractionated whole blood.

The TCR comes from a male donor in good health. The chain is built from TRBV6-1 and TRBJ1-6, with 9 bases lining up with TRBD1. The CDR3 here is CASIRTGANNSPLHF. As DNA, the CDR3 is TGTGCCAGCATCAGGACAGGGGCGAATAATTCACCCCTCCACTTT.